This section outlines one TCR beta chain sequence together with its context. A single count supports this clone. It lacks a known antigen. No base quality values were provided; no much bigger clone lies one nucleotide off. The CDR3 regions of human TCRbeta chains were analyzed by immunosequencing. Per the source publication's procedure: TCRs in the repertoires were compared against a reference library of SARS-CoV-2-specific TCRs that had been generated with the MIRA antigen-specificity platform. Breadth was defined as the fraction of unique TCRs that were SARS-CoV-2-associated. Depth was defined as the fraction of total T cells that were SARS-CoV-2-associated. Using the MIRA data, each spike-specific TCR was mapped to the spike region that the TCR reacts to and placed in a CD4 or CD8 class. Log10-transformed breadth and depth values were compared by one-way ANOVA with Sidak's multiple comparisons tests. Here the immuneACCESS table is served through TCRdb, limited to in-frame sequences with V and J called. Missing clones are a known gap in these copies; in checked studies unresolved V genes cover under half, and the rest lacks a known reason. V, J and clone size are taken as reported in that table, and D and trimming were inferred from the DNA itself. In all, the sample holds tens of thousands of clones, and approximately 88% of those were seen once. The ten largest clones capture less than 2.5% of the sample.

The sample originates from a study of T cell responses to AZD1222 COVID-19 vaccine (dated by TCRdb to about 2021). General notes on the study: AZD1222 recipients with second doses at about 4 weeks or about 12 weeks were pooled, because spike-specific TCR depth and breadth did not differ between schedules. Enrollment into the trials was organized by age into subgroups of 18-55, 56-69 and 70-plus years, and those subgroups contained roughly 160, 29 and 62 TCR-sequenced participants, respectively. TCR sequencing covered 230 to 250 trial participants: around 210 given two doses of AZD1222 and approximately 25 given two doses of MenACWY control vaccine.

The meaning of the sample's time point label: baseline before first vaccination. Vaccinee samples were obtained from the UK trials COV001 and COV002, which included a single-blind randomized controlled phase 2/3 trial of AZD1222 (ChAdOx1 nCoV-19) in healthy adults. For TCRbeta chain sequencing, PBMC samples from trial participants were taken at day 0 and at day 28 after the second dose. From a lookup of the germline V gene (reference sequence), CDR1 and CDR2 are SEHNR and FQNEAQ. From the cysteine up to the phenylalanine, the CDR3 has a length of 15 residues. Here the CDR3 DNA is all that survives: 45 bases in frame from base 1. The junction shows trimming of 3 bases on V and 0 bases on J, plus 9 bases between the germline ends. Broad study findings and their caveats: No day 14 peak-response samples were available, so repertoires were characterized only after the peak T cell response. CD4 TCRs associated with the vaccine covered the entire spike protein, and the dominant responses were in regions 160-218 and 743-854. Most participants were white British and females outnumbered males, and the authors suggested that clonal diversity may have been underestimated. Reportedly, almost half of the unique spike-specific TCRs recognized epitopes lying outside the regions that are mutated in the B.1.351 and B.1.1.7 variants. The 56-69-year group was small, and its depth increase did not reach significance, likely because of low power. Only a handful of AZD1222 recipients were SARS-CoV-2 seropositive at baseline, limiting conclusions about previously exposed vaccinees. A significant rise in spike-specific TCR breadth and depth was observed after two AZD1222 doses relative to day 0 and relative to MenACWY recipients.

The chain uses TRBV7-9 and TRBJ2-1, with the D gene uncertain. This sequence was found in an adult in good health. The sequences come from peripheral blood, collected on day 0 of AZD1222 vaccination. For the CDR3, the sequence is CASSFGASSYNEQFF. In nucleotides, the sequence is TGTGCCAGCAGCTTCGGCGCTAGCTCCTACAATGAGCAGTTCTTC.